This T cell receptor (beta chain) was sequenced in a study of T cells after yellow fever vaccination. Study-wide points: Secondary responses were weaker yet peaked faster, day 5 versus 15. After the booster, 96% of CD4 and approximately 87% of CD8 primary-response clones were re-detected.

CDR3 length: 17 amino acids. V lost 4 bases and J 4 bases, leaving 19 bases between the germline ends. The V gene's germline CDR1 is SGHVS and CDR2 FQNEAQ. A remark on this clonotype: What it recognizes is unknown.

TCRdb reanalysed the 5' RACE reads using MiXCR and keeps one entry per CDR3 protein. Here the sample spans 99,000 or so distinct CDR3 sequences, about 5.8% being singletons. This TCR came from a man between 18 and 29 years old who received the YFV17D yellow fever vaccine. J is TRBJ2-2 and V is TRBV7-8, with TRBD1 as a possible D gene (5 bases). This specimen was CD8+ T cells sorted from PBMCs, taken 10 days after the yellow fever booster vaccination. The CDR3 region has the DNA TGTGCCAGCAGCTCAAGAGAGACAGCTCTGGGCACCGGGGAGCTGTTTTTT. Protein product: CASSSRETALGTGELFF.